The 18 T cell receptor beta chains in this list originate from one sample, sequenced in a study of blood T cell repertoires in COVID-19. Sequencing was performed with immunoSEQ multiplex PCR; in TCRdb, only in-frame clones are kept and a portion is missing. This repertoire shows some 340,000 clones, roughly 85% found once; its top ten account for roughly 3.4%. Sequences were obtained from peripheral blood. The receptor source for this set is a young woman with acute or convalescent COVID-19.

J is TRBJ2-1 and V is TRBV28, with a possible D match to TRBD1 (6 bases). V shed 1 base and J shed 1 base, with 14 bases lying between them. CDR1 and CDR2 from the germline V gene are MDHEN and SYDVKM. The CDR3 runs to 17 residues. The CDR3 here is CASSLLAGDTSYNEQFF. The CDR3 DNA reads TGTGCCAGCAGTTTATTGGCAGGGGATACGTCCTACAATGAGCAGTTCTTC.

V and J are TRBV2 and TRBJ2-3, with 10 nucleotides matching TRBD2. The V gene end was trimmed by 6 bases and the J gene end by 1 base; junction bases not matched to a gene: 13. CDR3 length: 18 amino acids. Germline V gene lookup returns CDR1 SNHLY and CDR2 FYNNEI. The CDR3 loop reads CASRLGIAGGPRTDTQYF. The DNA for the CDR3 is TGTGCCAGCAGGTTGGGGATAGCGGGGGGACCTCGCACAGATACGCAGTATTTT.

The V gene is TRBV5-4, the J gene TRBJ2-5, with 9 bases lining up with TRBD1. The CDR3 loop spans 17 amino acids. Trimming took 0 bases from V and 6 from J; bases not matched to a gene: 12. The germline gives CDR1 SGHNT, CDR2 YYREEE (reference sequence). The DNA for the CDR3 is TGTGCCAGCAGCTTGGGGACCCTACAGGGGGCCGGGAAGACCCAGTACTTC. Translation gives CASSLGTLQGAGKTQYF.

This clone has more than one count but fewer than ten. The chain carries TRBV24-1 and TRBJ2-1; TRBD1 matches 8 bases. J gave up 8 bases and V 2 bases, and 7 bases lay outside the gene matches. Per the germline V gene, CDR1 is KGHDR and CDR2 is SFDVKD. This CDR3 is 15 amino acids long. The CDR3 region is CATSDSQGAQDEQFF. The CDR3 DNA follows: TGTGCCACCAGTGATTCCCAGGGGGCGCAGGATGAGCAGTTCTTC.

V gene TRBV2 combines with J gene TRBJ1-6; D may be TRBD1 (5 bases). V was clipped by 3 bases and J by 9 bases, with 12 bases between them. CDR1 and CDR2 (germline): SNHLY, FYNNEI. The CDR3 extends over 14 amino acids. CDR3 residues: CASSERGRSSPLHF. The CDR3 DNA reads as TGTGCCAGCAGTGAGCGGGGGAGAAGTTCACCCCTCCACTTT. The full variable domain, rest sourced from reference TRBV2 and TRBJ1-6, is EPEVTQTPSHQVTQMGQEVILRCVPISNHLYFYWYRQILGQKVEFLVSFYNNEISEKSEIFDDQFSVERPDGSNFTLKIRSTKLEDSAMYFCASSERGRSSPLHFGNGTRLTVT.

The chain carries TRBV29-1 and TRBJ2-4; D not resolved. The CDR3 totals 13 residues. The V gene lost 4 bases and the J gene lost 0 bases, with 7 bases spanning the gap. In germline, CDR1 is SQVTM, CDR2 ANQGSEA. CDR3 residues: CSVGGLAKNIQYF. The CDR3 DNA reads as TGCAGCGTTGGAGGCCTAGCCAAAAACATTCAGTACTTC.

The rearrangement links TRBV6-5 to TRBJ1-1; no firm D call. Trimming pared 2 bases from V and 0 bases from J, leaving 13 bases between. CDR3 size: 16 residues. Germline V gene data show CDR1 as MNHEY and CDR2 as SVGAGI. The CDR3 region has the DNA TGTGCCAGCAGTTACGGTCGAGGGCTGATGAACACTGAAGCTTTCTTT. Translation gives CASSYGRGLMNTEAFF.

For this clone: The sample has other DNA sequences that encode this CDR3 too. The chain links TRBV5-1 to TRBJ1-1; D gene uncertain. The CDR3 contains 14 residues. The germline V gene encodes CDR1 SGHRS and CDR2 YFSETQ. The germline V and J ends were trimmed by 0 bases and 0 bases, with 6 bases remaining between them. The CDR3 DNA reads TGCGCCAGCAGCTTGGACAGTATGAACACTGAAGCTTTCTTT. It codes for CASSLDSMNTEAFF.

The J gene is TRBJ1-2, the V gene TRBV12-3 or TRBV12-4; maybe TRBD1 (6 bases). The germline V and J ends were trimmed by 2 bases and 4 bases, with 8 bases remaining between them. This CDR3 is 13 amino acids long. The CDR3 coding sequence is TGTGCCAGCAGTTTAACCAGGGGCTATGGCTACACCTTC. It is translated as CASSLTRGYGYTF.

The CDR3 spells CAWSNGQGKKLFF. The CDR3 region has the DNA TGTGCCTGGAGTAACGGACAGGGAAAAAAACTGTTTTTT. This chain links TRBV30 with TRBJ1-4; 8 nucleotides align to TRBD1. The CDR3 sequence is 13 residues long. In germline, CDR1 is GTSNPN, CDR2 SVGIG (reference sequence). J lost 9 bases, V lost 2 bases, and 5 bases had no gene match.

The CDR3: CASRRGSTGSNYGYTF. CDR3 coding DNA: TGTGCCAGCAGGAGAGGATCCACCGGATCGAACTATGGCTACACCTTC. The V call is TRBV27, the J call TRBJ1-2; no firm D call. CDR3 length equals 16 residues. V lost 6 bases and J lost 2, with 19 bases in between. Germline V gene data show CDR1 as MNHEY and CDR2 as SMNVEV (reference sequence).

The J gene is TRBJ2-3, the V gene TRBV11-2, with 8 bases matching TRBD2. V shed 5 bases, J shed 3 bases, and the junction held 7 bases outside the gene matches. The V gene's germline CDR1 is SGHAT and CDR2 FQNNGV. CDR3 size: 15 residues. The CDR3 DNA sequence: TGTGCCAGCAGCCCATTCGGGGGGGCTACAGATACGCAGTATTTT. Translating gives CASSPFGGATDTQYF.

The chain links TRBV30 to TRBJ1-6; TRBD1 agrees at 8 bases. Per germline, CDR1 GTSNPN and CDR2 SVGIG (reference sequence). The CDR3 totals 16 residues. The ends lost 2 bases at V and 4 bases at J; junction bases unmatched: 7. The chain's CDR3 is CAWSSGQGGYNSPLHF. CDR3 in DNA: TGTGCCTGGAGTTCCGGACAGGGAGGATATAATTCACCCCTCCACTTT.

This chain links TRBV5-4 with TRBJ2-2; 10 bases are shared with TRBD1. This CDR3 is 15 amino acids long. With 1 base clipped from V and 7 bases from J, the junction kept 4 bases outside the gene matches. In germline, CDR1 is SGHNT, CDR2 YYREEE (reference sequence). The CDR3 spells CASSLRDRGSGELFF. The CDR3 DNA sequence: TGTGCCAGCAGCTTGAGGGACAGGGGCAGCGGGGAGCTGTTTTTT.

The sample holds one count of this clone. V and J are TRBV5-1 and TRBJ2-7; TRBD1 aligns across 9 bases. The CDR3 is 17 residues long. V was pared by 3 bases and J by 0 bases, with 10 bases of the junction left unmatched. From germline, CDR1 is SGHRS and CDR2 YFSETQ. The CDR3 nucleotides read TGCGCCAGCAGCTGGAACGGACAGGGGCTTAGCTCCTACGAGCAGTACTTC. It translates to CASSWNGQGLSSYEQYF.

Regarding this clone: This likely stems from a read error, as it lies one base from a far larger clone. The sample carries other DNA sequences with the same CDR3. The chain couples TRBV6-5 to TRBJ2-5; 7 nucleotides align to TRBD1. Trimming removed 4 bases from V and 2 bases from J; junction bases left unmatched: 1. This CDR3 region has 13 residues. CDR1 is MNHEY and CDR2 is SVGAGI in the germline V gene. CDR3 amino acids: CASSLGQQETQYF. The DNA for the CDR3 is TGTGCCAGCAGTTTGGGACAGCAAGAGACCCAGTACTTC.

Here the CDR3 reads CASSHPRGYTEAFF. The CDR3 DNA is TGCGCCAGCAGCCACCCCAGGGGCTACACTGAAGCTTTCTTT. The V gene is TRBV4-1, the J gene TRBJ1-1, with D perhaps TRBD1 (6 bases). Germline V gene data show CDR1 as MGHRA and CDR2 as YSYEKL. The V and J ends lost 3 bases and 3 bases respectively, with 11 bases between them. This CDR3 is built from 14 residues.

CDR3 in amino acids: CASSLNSGTSTDTQYF. CDR3 in DNA: TGTGCCAGCAGCTTGAATAGCGGGACTAGCACAGATACGCAGTATTTT. The rearrangement links TRBV11-2 to TRBJ2-3; TRBD2 matches 8 bases. The CDR3 contains 16 residues. Germline CDR1 SGHAT, CDR2 FQNNGV. V lost 3 bases to trimming and J lost 0 bases; unmatched junction nucleotides: 5.